This T cell receptor (beta chain) was profiled in a study of blood T cell repertoires in COVID-19. Study-wide background: Sample material is recorded as cDNA or gDNA derived from T cells, B-cell-depleted T cells, or PBMCs.

All enrollees were roughly 18 to 90 years old and from about 25 US areas. Symptom resolution, clearance, or two negative PCRs marked the recovered donors of Cohort 3. The germline V gene encodes CDR1 GTSNPN and CDR2 SVGIG (reference sequence). V was trimmed by 5 bases and J by 7 bases, leaving 17 bases between them. This CDR3 is built from 13 residues. Using immunoSEQ multiplex PCR, the repertoire was profiled, and TCRdb retains in-frame clones only, with some absent. The sample consists of a few hundred thousand clones, approximately 89% of them appearing once. The chain couples TRBV30 to TRBJ1-2; the D gene is possibly TRBD1 (6 bases). The TCR comes from a woman aged 30 to 39 who had recovered from COVID-19. The material sequenced was PBMCs or T cells enriched from blood (not recorded which). For the CDR3, the DNA is TGTGCCTGGGGGGGCGGGGGCCCTGGTGGCTACACCTTC. It codes for CAWGGGGPGGYTF.